One T cell receptor (beta chain) is described in this entry. Its antigen is not identified. Sequencing was performed with immunoSEQ multiplex PCR; in TCRdb, only in-frame clones are kept and a portion is missing. Here the sample spans roughly 30,000 clones, about 68% being singletons. Having been cultured for around ten days, the cells underwent CD4+ T cell isolation. The person had PCR-confirmed SARS-CoV-2 infection between March and December 2020. Participants completed two doses of the BNT162b2 or mRNA-1273 vaccine. The sample comes from a study of vaccination effects on CD4 cells after COVID-19. Study information: It was a median of 72 days after the second dose that post-vaccine samples were obtained. Every well housed more than 1.5 million PBMC, which grew in culture alongside about 10 IU/ml IL-2 and approximately 10 ug/ml peptides.

Study results and limitations: Convalescent post-vaccine spike-reactive clones were mostly newly vaccine-induced.

The CDR3 is made up of 14 amino acids. CDR1 and CDR2 (germline): SGHRS, YFSETQ. Trimming left V 0 bases short and J 8 bases short, with 14 bases between. This clonotype originated in a human donor who had a prior SARS-CoV-2 infection. The specimen comprised CD4+ T cells from PBMCs cultured without peptide, sampled after COVID-19 vaccination. This rearrangement joins TRBV5-1 to TRBJ1-2; D is ambiguous. The CDR3 nucleotides read TGCGCCAGCAGCTTGGGGAACCTGCCGCGCGGCTACACCTTC. It yields the protein CASSLGNLPRGYTF.